Sequencing of this TCR beta chain was carried out in a study of OX40 agonist ivuxolimab in advanced cancers. Across the study: Dose-escalation patients were diagnosed with hepatocellular carcinoma, melanoma, renal cell cancer or head and neck cancer. Earlier anti-PD-1, anti-PD-L1 or anti-CTLA-4 therapy was permitted; around 40% had received some.

Patients were ineligible given autoimmune disease history or systemic immunosuppression. Assay: immunoSEQ multiplex PCR; the TCRdb copy retains only in-frame clones and omits some. This sample has around 60,000 clones; about 85% occur once, and the top ten carry 16%. This clone came up once. Looked up from germline, CDR1 is LNHDA and CDR2 is SQIVND (reference sequence). The CDR3 totals 15 residues. V dropped 4 bases and J dropped 7; count of bases not matched to a gene: 6. The sequence derives from an adult with an advanced solid tumor such as melanoma, head and neck, liver or kidney cancer. The chain couples TRBV19 to TRBJ2-7; 14 bases align to TRBD2. The source was CD4+ or CD8+ T cells sorted from blood, collected in a trial of the OX40 agonist ivuxolimab. For the CDR3, the DNA is TGTGCCAGTAGTAGAGGGACTAGCGGGAGCCGGGAGCAGTACTTC. This codes for CASSRGTSGSREQYF.